The next 21 T cell receptor beta chains were all read from a single sample in a study of T cells in tuberculosis. Generated by immunoSEQ multiplex PCR, the TCRdb table keeps only in-frame clones and is missing some. The data contain tens of thousands of clones, around 90% of them singletons. The sample was PBMCs. The receptors here all came from a donor aged 10 to 29 with latent tuberculosis or without tuberculosis infection. Some clones in this sample may be carry-over from other donors' samples.

Here the CDR3 DNA reads TGCGCCAGCTTCTTACAAGGGGCGAACACCGGGGAGCTGTTTTTT. Protein: CASFLQGANTGELFF. The chain has TRBV5-1 and TRBJ2-2; tentatively, D is TRBD1 (5 bases). CDR1 and CDR2 from the germline V gene are SGHRS and YFSETQ. Trimming left V 7 bases short and J 0 bases short, with 13 bases between. The CDR3 length is 15 residues.

This clone was counted a few times. V is TRBV29-1 and J is TRBJ2-7, with D possibly matching TRBD1 (5 bases). This CDR3 contains 11 residues. V lost 8 bases and J 5 bases, leaving 13 bases between the germline ends. Germline values: CDR1 SQVTM, CDR2 ANQGSEA. The CDR3 loop is CSPRIGDEQYF. The CDR3 DNA reads as TGCAGCCCCCGGATAGGGGACGAGCAGTACTTC.

J is TRBJ2-7 and V is TRBV10-3, with a weak D call TRBD2 (7 bases). Germline V gene lookup returns CDR1 ENHRY and CDR2 SYGVKD. The ends were cut back, 11 bases at V and 4 bases at J, with 18 bases in the middle. The CDR3 totals 13 residues. CDR3: CALGGPGRYEQYF. For the CDR3, the DNA is TGTGCCCTGGGGGGGCCAGGGCGATACGAGCAGTACTTC.

The V call is TRBV19, the J call TRBJ1-1; tentatively, D is TRBD1 (5 bases). In germline, CDR1 is LNHDA, CDR2 SQIVND (reference sequence). Between the trimmed V and J ends, which lost 3 bases and 5 bases, there was a span of 13 bases. The CDR3 runs to 14 residues. The CDR3 sequence is CASSMRSGGTEAFF. The CDR3 coding sequence is TGTGCCAGTAGTATGAGGTCGGGGGGAACTGAAGCTTTCTTT.

V gene TRBV9 combines with J gene TRBJ1-2; D is possibly TRBD1 (6 bases). The CDR3 is 15 amino acids. The V end was cut by 4 bases, the J end by 0 bases, with 13 bases between. Germline loops: CDR1 SGDLS, CDR2 YYNGEE. CDR3 amino acids: CASSPNPGANYGYTF. As DNA, the CDR3 is TGTGCCAGCAGCCCTAACCCAGGGGCTAACTATGGCTACACCTTC.

This chain links TRBV7-2 with TRBJ2-2; D possibly corresponds to TRBD2 (5 bases). V lost 0 bases and J lost 5, with 10 bases in between. Germline V gene data show CDR1 as SGHTA and CDR2 as FQGNSA. The CDR3 runs to 15 residues. In nucleotides, the CDR3 is TGTGCCAGCAGCTTAGCGGCGGGCAGAACCGGGGAGCTGTTTTTT. Translation gives CASSLAAGRTGELFF.

The sample holds one count of this clone. The chain joins TRBV19 to TRBJ1-4, with 8 bases identical to TRBD1. CDR1 LNHDA and CDR2 SQIVND come from the germline V gene (reference sequence). The CDR3 runs 17 residues. Losses at the gene ends were 3 bases for V and 7 bases for J; bases not matched to a gene: 13. This CDR3 reads CASSITIGQGVGEKLFF. The CDR3 region has the DNA TGTGCCAGTAGTATCACTATCGGACAGGGCGTGGGTGAAAAACTGTTTTTT.

Only one count was recorded for this clone. The rearrangement uses TRBV11-2 and TRBJ1-2; D unclear. The germline V gene encodes CDR1 SGHAT and CDR2 FQNNGV. This CDR3 spans 15 amino acids. V lost 6 bases and J 4 bases, leaving 18 bases between the germline ends. The CDR3 DNA reads TGTGCCAGCAGGTATACCTCTGGACTTGCCTATGGCTACACCTTC. Amino acid sequence: CASRYTSGLAYGYTF.

The V and J genes are TRBV6-6 and TRBJ1-2; 9 bases match TRBD1. Germline CDR1 is MNHNY and CDR2 is SVGAGI (reference sequence). The CDR3 is 16 residues long. After removal of 2 bases from V and 6 bases from J, the junction contained 10 bases not matched to a gene. CDR3 DNA sequence: TGTGCCAGCAGTTACAGTCCCGGGACAGGGTTAGATGGCTACACCTTC. It encodes CASSYSPGTGLDGYTF.

The genes are TRBV5-1 and TRBJ2-7, with D possibly matching TRBD2 (6 bases). The CDR3 has 14 amino acids. The V end was cut by 5 bases, the J end by 2 bases, with 14 bases between. In germline, CDR1 is SGHRS, CDR2 YFSETQ. The CDR3 here is CASRREISTYEQYF. Here the CDR3 DNA reads TGCGCCAGCAGGCGGGAAATTTCGACCTACGAGCAGTACTTC.

The V call is TRBV7-8, the J call TRBJ1-4; TRBD1 is a possible D gene (5 bases). V was trimmed by 4 bases and J by 12 bases, leaving 12 bases between them. The germline V gene encodes CDR1 SGHVS and CDR2 FQNEAQ. This CDR3 spans 12 amino acids. CDR3 in amino acids: CASSYRQSELFF. The CDR3 DNA reads TGTGCCAGCAGCTACCGACAGTCTGAACTGTTTTTT.

This chain joins TRBV10-3 and TRBJ1-4; 9 nucleotides line up with TRBD1. In germline, CDR1 is ENHRY, CDR2 SYGVKD. With 3 bases clipped from V and 8 bases from J, the junction kept 7 bases outside the gene matches. The CDR3 is made up of 15 amino acids. DNA of the CDR3: TGTGCCATCAGTGACCCGACAGGGGGTAAGGAAAAACTGTTTTTT. Encoded protein: CAISDPTGGKEKLFF.

V gene TRBV7-2 combines with J gene TRBJ2-5; the D is unclear. The ends were cut back, 1 base at V and 5 bases at J, with 5 bases in the middle. The germline V gene encodes CDR1 SGHTA and CDR2 FQGNSA. The CDR3 loop spans 12 amino acids. The CDR3 nucleotides read TGTGCCAGCAGCTTAGTCTCGGAGACCCAGTACTTC. Its translation: CASSLVSETQYF.

The chain uses TRBV6-4 and TRBJ2-1; TRBD1 is a possible D gene (5 bases). The V end was cut by 2 bases, the J end by 0 bases, with 8 bases between. The CDR3 totals 15 residues. Germline CDR1 MRHNA, CDR2 SNTAGT. The CDR3 region is CASSDNRSSYNEQFF. CDR3 coding DNA: TGTGCCAGCAGTGACAACAGGAGCTCCTACAATGAGCAGTTCTTC.

The chain carries TRBV9 and TRBJ2-3; tentatively, D is TRBD2 (6 bases). The CDR3 sequence is 16 residues long. CDR1 and CDR2 (germline): SGDLS, YYNGEE. V was pared by 3 bases and J by 3 bases, with 17 bases between. CDR3 in amino acids: CASSATGTGGTDTQYF. The CDR3 DNA is TGTGCCAGCAGCGCTACCGGGACCGGAGGGACAGATACGCAGTATTTT.

The CDR3 DNA reads TGTGCCAGCATTGGGGGGATAGGAGGCTACACCTTC. As protein: CASIGGIGGYTF. The chain is built from TRBV2 and TRBJ1-2; D is perhaps TRBD1 (5 bases). The CDR3 totals 12 residues. Trimming removed 7 bases at V and 8 bases at J, with 14 bases between. From germline, CDR1 is SNHLY and CDR2 FYNNEI.

The chain joins TRBV4-1 to TRBJ2-3; TRBD1 might be the D (6 bases). Germline V gene data show CDR1 as MGHRA and CDR2 as YSYEKL. V was cut by 5 bases and J by 0 bases, with 12 bases left in between. The CDR3 extends over 15 amino acids. The CDR3 region has the DNA TGCGCCAGCAGCAGACAGGCTTCTAGCACAGATACGCAGTATTTT. This translates into CASSRQASSTDTQYF.

CDR3: CAWSVSGGAGPYYGYTF. CDR3 in DNA: TGTGCCTGGAGTGTCTCTGGGGGCGCCGGCCCCTACTATGGCTACACCTTC. V is TRBV30 and J is TRBJ1-2; maybe TRBD1 (6 bases). Trimming took off 0 bases at V and 3 bases at J, with 20 bases between the two ends. The CDR3 runs to 17 residues. Looked up from germline, CDR1 is GTSNPN and CDR2 is SVGIG (reference sequence). Full variable domain (outside the CDR3, taken from reference TRBV30 and TRBJ1-2): SQTIHQWPATLVQPVGSPLSLECTVEGTSNPNLYWYRQAAGRGLQLLFYSVGIGQISSEVPQNLSASRPQDRQFILSSKKLLLSDSGFYLCAWSVSGGAGPYYGYTFGSGTRLTVV.

V usage is TRBV27 and J usage is TRBJ2-7; D possibly corresponds to TRBD2 (6 bases). This CDR3 comprises 13 residues. Germline CDR1 is MNHEY and CDR2 is SMNVEV (reference sequence). V lost 2 bases to trimming and J lost 6 bases, with 11 bases between them. The CDR3 protein is CASSLIASAEQYF. In DNA, the CDR3 is TGTGCCAGCAGTTTAATTGCTAGCGCCGAGCAGTACTTC.

The rearrangement uses TRBV29-1 and TRBJ2-2; TRBD2 matches 7 bases. With V trimmed by 6 bases and J by 5 bases, 9 bases remained unmatched. Germline lookup yields CDR1 SQVTM and CDR2 ANQGSEA. The CDR3 covers 14 residues. CDR3 nucleotides: TGCAGCGTGAAGGGCGGGAGTTTTACCGGGGAGCTGTTTTTT. Translation: CSVKGGSFTGELFF.

This clone was seen just once. The chain is built from TRBV9 and TRBJ1-1, with a tentative D call TRBD1 (5 bases). Trimming took 5 bases from V and 4 from J, leaving 15 bases between them. Germline values: CDR1 SGDLS, CDR2 YYNGEE. This CDR3 is 14 amino acids long. As DNA, the CDR3 is TGTGCCAGCAGGGGCCGGGGCGGGGGCACTGAAGCTTTCTTT. It codes for CASRGRGGGTEAFF. Together with reference TRBV9 and TRBJ1-1, the CDR3 gives the full variable domain: DSGVTQTPKHLITATGQRVTLRCSPRSGDLSVYWYQQSLDQGLQFLIQYYNGEERAKGNILERFSAQQFPDLHSELNLSSLELGDSALYFCASRGRGGGTEAFFGQGTRLTVV.